This TCR beta chain was profiled in a study of long-term antiretroviral therapy in people with HIV. Points on this clone: As yet, its antigen is unknown.

This CDR3 contains 15 residues. V shed 5 bases and J shed 4 bases, with 15 bases lying between them. Germline V gene data show CDR1 as LNHDA and CDR2 as SQIVND (reference sequence). Findings and caveats of the study: The ART regimens used between about 2004 and 2018 may be less effective than current ones. Every time point showed a repertoire led by clones expanded before ART. Compared with controls, HIV repertoires showed narrower CDR3 length ranges.

Researchers report immunoSEQ v3.0 was run at survey level. Libraries were prepared by immunoSEQ multiplex PCR; TCRdb keeps only in-frame clonotypes and omits some of them. The sample records tens of thousands of clones, just over 85% being singletons. This clonotype originated in a man younger than 40 with HIV. The sequenced sample was unsorted PBMCs, obtained more than 4.3 years after starting antiretroviral therapy. This rearrangement joins TRBV19 to TRBJ1-5; tentatively, D is TRBD1 (5 bases). The chain's CDR3 is CASSSGPGQNQPQHF. As DNA, the CDR3 is TGTGCCAGTAGTTCGGGGCCCGGGCAAAATCAGCCCCAGCATTTT.